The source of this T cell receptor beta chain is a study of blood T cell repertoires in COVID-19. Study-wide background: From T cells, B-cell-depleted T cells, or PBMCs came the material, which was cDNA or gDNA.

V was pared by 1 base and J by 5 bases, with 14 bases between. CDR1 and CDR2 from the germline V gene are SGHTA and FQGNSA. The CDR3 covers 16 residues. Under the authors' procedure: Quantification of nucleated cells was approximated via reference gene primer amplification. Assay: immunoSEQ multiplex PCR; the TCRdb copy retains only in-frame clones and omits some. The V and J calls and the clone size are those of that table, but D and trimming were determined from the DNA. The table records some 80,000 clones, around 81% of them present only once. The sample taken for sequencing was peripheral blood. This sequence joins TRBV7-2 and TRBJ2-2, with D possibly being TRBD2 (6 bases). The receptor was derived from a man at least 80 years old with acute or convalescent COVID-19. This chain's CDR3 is CASSLGDFPVTGELFF. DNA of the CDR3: TGTGCCAGCAGCTTAGGGGACTTTCCTGTAACCGGGGAGCTGTTTTTT.